This record looks at one T cell receptor beta chain sequence and its context. The target of this receptor is not known. Base qualities were left out, and no much larger clone turns up one base away. The data derive from a study of PD-L1 blockade in urothelial cancer (dated by TCRdb to about 2017). At the level of the whole study: All patients started therapy around 2014 and received atezolizumab 1,200 mg intravenously every 3 weeks. Twenty-five of 29 patients were males with bladder-origin urothelial cancer, and about 60% of the 29 reported a prior smoking history. An ECOG performance status of 0 or 1 was recorded for the patients, and 0 to 3 prior chemotherapy regimens had been received by the patients. Blood samples were analyzed 3 weeks after the start of treatment (second dose) and 6 weeks after the start of treatment. Blood samples yielded a median of around 150,000 T cells and around 83,000 unique TCRs, with median clonality about 0.08. An exploratory multi-omic analysis was conducted of the somatic, immune and clinical correlates of response to PD-L1 blockade with atezolizumab in urothelial cancer. Pretreatment tumor samples, along with matched peripheral blood collected serially before and after atezolizumab treatment, underwent TCR sequencing. Progression-free survival longer than 6 months counted as durable clinical benefit, and TCR features were additionally tested against both progression-free and overall survival. Whole exome sequencing and RNA sequencing of pretreatment tumors were performed alongside TCR sequencing in the same patients. Durable clinical benefit was achieved by nine patients and was not achieved by 20 patients. Around 29 patients had pretreatment blood TCR-seq, some 25 had at least one posttreatment blood collection, and some 25 had tumor TCR-seq.

To estimate absolute template abundance from read counts, synthetic TCR analog templates were spiked into each PCR. Using the immunoSEQ assay, TCRbeta CDR3 regions were amplified from genomic DNA with bias-controlled V and J gene primers. Rearranged TCRbeta segments were sequenced at approximately 20X coverage. Under the source paper's analysis protocol: Sequencing errors were corrected by clustering and CDR3s were annotated against IMGT to assign V, D and J genes. Only productive TCRbeta rearrangements were used in downstream analyses, excluding out-of-frame or stop-codon sequences. Clonality was calculated as one minus the Shannon entropy normalized by the log of the number of unique productive sequences. Fisher's exact test with Benjamini-Hochberg correction, at a threshold of adjusted p below 0.01, was used to find clones that differed between time points or between blood and tumor. TCRdb mirrors the immuneACCESS table, restricted to in-frame sequences. Some clones are absent from its copies; in checked studies, under half trace to an unresolved V gene, and the reason for the others is unknown. For V, J and clone size, that table is used; D and trimming come from the DNA. This sample gives about 52,000 clones in total; 77% of them show up just once. The leading ten clones occupy more than 3.5% of the sample.

The cohort comprised nearly 30 patients with locally advanced or metastatic urothelial carcinoma treated at Memorial Sloan Kettering on a trial protocol. Peripheral blood mononuclear cells were collected pretreatment and during treatment, at between 1 and 8 total time points per patient. The Qiagen DNeasy Blood extraction kit was used to purify genomic DNA from total PBMCs and from tumor samples. Collected pretreatment and during treatment, PBMCs were isolated and stored as previously described. The cysteine opens and the phenylalanine closes a CDR3 of 18 amino acids. Only the CDR3 part of the read is kept: 54 bases, read in frame from the first base. According to the germline V gene, CDR1 reads MGHRA and CDR2 reads YSYEKL. V is pared back by 0 bases and J by 0 bases, with 15 bases lying between the germline termini. Here is what the overall study found, with its caveats: Improved progression-free and overall survival was associated with having pretreatment peripheral blood TCR clonality below the median. Small sample size (n ≈ 29) and many exploratory analyses mean the results are intended to be hypothesis-generating. Patients with durable benefit showed greater expansion of tumor-associated TCR clones in peripheral blood 3 weeks after starting treatment (n ≈ 21, p = 0.022).

The sequence joins TRBV4-1 to TRBJ1-5; D gene: possibly TRBD1, on 5 matching bases. This receptor was identified in a man between 65 and 79 years old with urothelial cancer. This specimen was PBMCs, taken around atezolizumab (anti-PD-L1) treatment. The sequenced DNA: TGCGCCAGCAGCCAAGATGAGGGCAGGAGGGGTAGCAATCAGCCCCAGCATTTT. This is translated as CASSQDEGRRGSNQPQHF.